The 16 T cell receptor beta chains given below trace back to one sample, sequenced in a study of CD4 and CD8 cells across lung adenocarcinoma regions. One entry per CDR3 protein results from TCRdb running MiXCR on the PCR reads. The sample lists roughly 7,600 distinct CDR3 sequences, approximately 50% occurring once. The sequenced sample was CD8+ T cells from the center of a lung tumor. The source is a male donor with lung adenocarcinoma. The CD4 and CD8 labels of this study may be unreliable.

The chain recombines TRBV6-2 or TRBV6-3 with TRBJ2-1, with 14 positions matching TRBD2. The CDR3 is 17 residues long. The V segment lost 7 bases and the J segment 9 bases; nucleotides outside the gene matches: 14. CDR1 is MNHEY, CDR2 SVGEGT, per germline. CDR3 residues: CASNSGTSGGARSEQFF. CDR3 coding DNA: TGTGCCAGCAATTCCGGGACTAGCGGGGGAGCCCGTTCTGAGCAGTTCTTC.

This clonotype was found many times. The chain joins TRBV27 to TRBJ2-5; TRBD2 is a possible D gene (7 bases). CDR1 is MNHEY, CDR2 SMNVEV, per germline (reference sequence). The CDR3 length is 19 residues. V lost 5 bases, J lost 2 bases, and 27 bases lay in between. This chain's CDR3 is CASSLFARGILGAQETQYF. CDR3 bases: TGTGCCAGCAGTCTCTTTGCGCGGGGGATCCTGGGGGCACAAGAGACCCAGTACTTC.

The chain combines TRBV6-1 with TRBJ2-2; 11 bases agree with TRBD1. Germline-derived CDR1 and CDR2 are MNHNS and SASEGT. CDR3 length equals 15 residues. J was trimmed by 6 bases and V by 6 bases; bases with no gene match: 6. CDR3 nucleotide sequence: TGTGCCAGCAGAGGACAGGGGGCGGGGTCCGGGGAGCTGTTTTTT. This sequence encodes CASRGQGAGSGELFF.

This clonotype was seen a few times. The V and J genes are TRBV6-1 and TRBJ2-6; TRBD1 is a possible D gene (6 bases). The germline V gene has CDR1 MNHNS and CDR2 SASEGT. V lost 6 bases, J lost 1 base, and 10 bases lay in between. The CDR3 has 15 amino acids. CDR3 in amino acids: CASSIQGSGANVLTF. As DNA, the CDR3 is TGTGCCAGCAGCATACAGGGTTCTGGGGCCAACGTCCTGACTTTC.

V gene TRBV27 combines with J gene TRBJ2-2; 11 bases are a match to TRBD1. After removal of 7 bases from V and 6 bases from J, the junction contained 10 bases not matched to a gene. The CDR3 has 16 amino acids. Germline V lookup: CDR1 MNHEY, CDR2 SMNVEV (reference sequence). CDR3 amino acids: CASTPAPGQGAGELFF. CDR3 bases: TGTGCCAGCACCCCCGCACCGGGACAGGGGGCCGGGGAGCTGTTTTTT.

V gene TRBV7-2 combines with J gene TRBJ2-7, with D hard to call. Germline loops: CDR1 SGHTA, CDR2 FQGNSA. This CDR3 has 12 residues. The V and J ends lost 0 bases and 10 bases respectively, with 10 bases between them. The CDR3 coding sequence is TGTGCCAGCAGCTTAGCCAAGACGGCCCAGTACTTC. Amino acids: CASSLAKTAQYF.

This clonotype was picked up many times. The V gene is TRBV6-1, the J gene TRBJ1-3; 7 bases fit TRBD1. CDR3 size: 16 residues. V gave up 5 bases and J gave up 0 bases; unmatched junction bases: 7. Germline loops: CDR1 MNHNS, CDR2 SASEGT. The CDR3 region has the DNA TGTGCCAGCAGTCGAGGGTGGACAGGCTCTGGAAACACCATATATTTT. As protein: CASSRGWTGSGNTIYF.

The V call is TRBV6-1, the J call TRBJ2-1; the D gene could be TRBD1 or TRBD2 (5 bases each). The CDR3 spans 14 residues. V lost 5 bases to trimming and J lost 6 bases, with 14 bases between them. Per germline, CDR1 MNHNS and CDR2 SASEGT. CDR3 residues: CASSPLTAANEQFF. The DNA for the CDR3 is TGTGCCAGCAGTCCTTTGACAGCGGCCAATGAGCAGTTCTTC.

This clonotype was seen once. This CDR3 is CASSYSTSGSTGELFF. DNA for the CDR3: TGTGCCAGCAGTTACAGTACTAGCGGGAGCACCGGGGAGCTGTTTTTT. This rearrangement joins TRBV6-5 to TRBJ2-2; 11 bases are a match to TRBD2. Trimming removed 2 bases from V and 4 bases from J; junction bases left unmatched: 3. The CDR3 totals 16 residues. Germline CDR1 is MNHEY and CDR2 is SVGAGI.

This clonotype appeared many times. CDR3 sequence: CASSSPPTDTQYF. The CDR3, as DNA: TGTGCCAGCAGTTCACCCCCCACAGATACGCAGTATTTT. The chain employs TRBV6-2 or TRBV6-3 and TRBJ2-3; D not certain. CDR3 size: 13 residues. Germline assignment: CDR1 MNHEY and CDR2 SVGEGT. V shed 4 bases and J shed 2 bases, with 7 bases lying between them.

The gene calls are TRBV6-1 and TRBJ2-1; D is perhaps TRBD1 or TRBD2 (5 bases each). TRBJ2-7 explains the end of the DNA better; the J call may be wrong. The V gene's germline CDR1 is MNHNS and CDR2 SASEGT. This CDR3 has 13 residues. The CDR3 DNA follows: TGTGCCAGCAGACGAGAGGTGAGGGGCGAGCAGTACTTC. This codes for CASRREVRGEQYF.

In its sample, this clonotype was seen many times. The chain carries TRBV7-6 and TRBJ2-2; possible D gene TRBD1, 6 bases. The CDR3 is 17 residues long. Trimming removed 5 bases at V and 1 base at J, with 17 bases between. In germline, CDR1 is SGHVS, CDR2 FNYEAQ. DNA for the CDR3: TGTGCCAGCAGCCCAAGAACAGGGCCAGTGAACACCGGGGAGCTGTTTTTT. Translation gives CASSPRTGPVNTGELFF.

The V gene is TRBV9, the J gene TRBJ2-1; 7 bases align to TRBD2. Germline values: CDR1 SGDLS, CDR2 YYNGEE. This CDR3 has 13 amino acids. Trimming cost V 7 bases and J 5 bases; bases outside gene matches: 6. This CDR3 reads CASGGDWNNEQFF. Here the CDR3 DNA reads TGTGCCAGCGGGGGGGACTGGAACAATGAGCAGTTCTTC.

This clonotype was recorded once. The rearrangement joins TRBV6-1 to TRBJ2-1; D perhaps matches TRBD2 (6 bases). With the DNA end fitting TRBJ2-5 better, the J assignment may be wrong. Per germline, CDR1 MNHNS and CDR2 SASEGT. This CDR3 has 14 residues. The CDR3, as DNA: TGTGCCAGCAGTACGGATAGCGGAGGAGAGACCCAGTACTTC. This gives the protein CASSTDSGGETQYF.

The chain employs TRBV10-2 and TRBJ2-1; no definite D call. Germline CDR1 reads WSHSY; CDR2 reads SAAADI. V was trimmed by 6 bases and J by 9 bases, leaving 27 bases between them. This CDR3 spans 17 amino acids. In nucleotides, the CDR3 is TGCGCCAGCAGCCCAACATCGATAGCCTCTCACAGCACTGAGCAGTTCTTC. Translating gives CASSPTSIASHSTEQFF.

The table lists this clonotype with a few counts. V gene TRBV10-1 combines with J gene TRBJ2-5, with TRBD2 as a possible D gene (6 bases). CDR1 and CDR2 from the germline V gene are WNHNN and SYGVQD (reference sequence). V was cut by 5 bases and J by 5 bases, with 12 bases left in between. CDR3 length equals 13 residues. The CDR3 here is CASSREDEETQYF. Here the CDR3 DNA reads TGCGCCAGCAGTAGGGAGGACGAGGAGACCCAGTACTTC.